The next 29 T cell receptor beta chains were all read from a single sample in a study of PD-L1 blockade in urothelial cancer. The repertoire was sequenced with immunoSEQ multiplex PCR; TCRdb's copy has only in-frame clones and lacks some. This table has tens of thousands of clones, nearly 90% appearing once. This specimen was PBMCs, taken around atezolizumab (anti-PD-L1) treatment. Source of these receptors: a man aged 60-69 years with urothelial cancer.

The V and J genes are TRBV28 and TRBJ2-2; 9 nucleotides line up with TRBD2. Trimming removed 2 bases from V and 7 bases from J; junction bases left unmatched: 5. Germline loops: CDR1 MDHEN, CDR2 SYDVKM. The length of the CDR3 is 15 residues. The CDR3 loop reads CASSLPGTSSGELFF. The CDR3 DNA reads as TGTGCCAGCAGTTTACCCGGGACTAGCAGCGGGGAGCTGTTTTTT. The variable domain in full, with the rest retrieved from reference TRBV28 and TRBJ2-2, is DVKVTQSSRYLVKRTGEKVFLECVQDMDHENMFWYRQDPGLGLRLIYFSYDVKMKEKGDIPEGYSVSREKKERFSLILESASTNQTSMYLCASSLPGTSSGELFFGEGSRLTVL.

The genes are TRBV19 and TRBJ2-1; 7 bases fit TRBD2. The CDR3 loop spans 15 amino acids. Germline values: CDR1 LNHDA, CDR2 SQIVND (reference sequence). With 5 bases clipped from V and 8 bases from J, the junction kept 12 bases outside the gene matches. The CDR3 bases are TGTGCCAGTAGTGGCTCTTGGACTAGTTACGATGAGCAGTTCTTC. This translates into CASSGSWTSYDEQFF.

The J gene is TRBJ1-4, the V gene TRBV6-6, with 7 positions matching TRBD1. V gave up 7 bases and J gave up 3 bases; unmatched junction bases: 5. This CDR3 has 14 residues. Looked up from germline, CDR1 is MNHNY and CDR2 is SVGAGI (reference sequence). CDR3 residues: CASTRGVANEKLFF. The CDR3 DNA is TGTGCCAGCACCAGGGGGGTAGCTAATGAAAAACTGTTTTTT.

Remarks on this clone: The junction departs from germline at one end; a sequencing error may be responsible. The genes are TRBV7-2 and TRBJ2-7; the D is unclear. The length of the CDR3 is 15 residues. In germline, CDR1 is SGHTA, CDR2 FQGNSA. The CDR3 reads CASRLGASSSYEQYF. The CDR3 DNA is TGTGCCAGCAGGTTAGGAGCATCGAGCTCCTACGAGCAGTACTTC.

This rearrangement joins TRBV5-8 to TRBJ2-2; D is perhaps TRBD1 (6 bases). This CDR3 contains 17 residues. CDR1 SGHTS and CDR2 YDEGEE come from the germline V gene. Deletions cut 5 bases from V and 0 bases from J, with 17 bases between. DNA for the CDR3: TGTGCCAGCAGTTCGCCCAGGGACACCGCGAACACCGGGGAGCTGTTTTTT. The encoded protein is CASSSPRDTANTGELFF.

The rearrangement links TRBV6-5 to TRBJ2-5; 7 bases fit TRBD1. Germline trimming cut 0 bases from V and 3 bases from J; bases unmatched to any gene: 7. Germline-derived CDR1 and CDR2 are MNHEY and SVGAGI. This CDR3 has 16 residues. In nucleotides, the CDR3 is TGTGCCAGCAGTTACTCGATATGGGACAGAAAAGAGACCCAGTACTTC. Protein sequence: CASSYSIWDRKETQYF.

The V and J genes are TRBV10-3 and TRBJ1-1, with TRBD1 matching 7 bases. The germline V gene has CDR1 ENHRY and CDR2 SYGVKD. V lost 2 bases and J lost 1; bases outside the gene matches: 7. The CDR3 is made up of 16 amino acids. CDR3 nucleotides: TGTGCCATCAGTGAGGAACCGGGACAGAAGAACACTGAAGCTTTCTTT. Encoded protein: CAISEEPGQKNTEAFF.

The table lists this clone with a count of one. The chain employs TRBV6-5 and TRBJ2-5; 8 bases align to TRBD1. CDR3 length equals 14 residues. CDR1 and CDR2 (germline): MNHEY, SVGAGI. V was clipped by 6 bases and J by 5 bases; unmatched bases: 8. This CDR3 reads CASRPQGGRETQYF. CDR3 in DNA: TGTGCCAGCAGGCCACAGGGGGGAAGGGAGACCCAGTACTTC.

The chain combines TRBV11-2 with TRBJ2-2, with a weak D call TRBD2 (7 bases). Trimming shortened V by 7 bases and J by 5 bases, and 17 bases separated the two germline ends. There are 15 residues in the CDR3. The germline CDR1 and CDR2 sequences are SGHAT and FQNNGV. CDR3 sequence: CASTKGGAGTGELFF. The CDR3 DNA reads TGTGCCAGCACCAAGGGGGGGGCTGGGACCGGGGAGCTGTTTTTT.

This rearrangement joins TRBV18 to TRBJ2-7, with 10 positions matching TRBD2. The CDR3 is made up of 20 amino acids. CDR1 and CDR2 from the germline V gene are KGHSH and LQKENI. The V and J ends lost 0 bases and 4 bases, in that order; junction bases with no gene match: 18. CDR3 DNA: TGTGCCAGCTCACCACCGAATCCTAGCGGGGGCCCAAATCGCGGGTACGAGCAGTACTTC. This encodes CASSPPNPSGGPNRGYEQYF.

By frequency in the sample, this clone is medium-sized. V gene TRBV4-1 combines with J gene TRBJ2-7; 10 positions match TRBD2. After removal of 1 base from V and 3 bases from J, the junction contained 12 bases not matched to a gene. The CDR3 loop spans 18 amino acids. CDR1 and CDR2 (germline): MGHRA, YSYEKL. CDR3: CASSQVDFIGTSDYEQYF. CDR3 coding DNA: TGCGCCAGCAGCCAAGTGGATTTCATAGGGACTAGCGACTACGAGCAGTACTTC.

The chain uses TRBV6-1 and TRBJ1-2, with 10 bases that match TRBD1. Germline-derived CDR1 and CDR2 are MNHNS and SASEGT. J lost 6 bases, V lost 6 bases, and 7 bases had no gene match. CDR3 length: 14 residues. The CDR3 loop reads CASRDRGRVDGYTF. The CDR3 nucleotides are TGTGCCAGCAGAGACAGGGGGCGGGTGGATGGCTACACCTTC.

This chain's CDR3 is CASSLELAGGPNGELFF. The CDR3 coding sequence is TGCGCCAGCAGCTTGGAATTAGCGGGGGGGCCCAACGGGGAGCTGTTTTTT. This rearrangement joins TRBV5-1 to TRBJ2-2; TRBD2 matches 11 bases. Trimming at V came to 0 bases and at J to 7 bases, leaving 8 bases not matched to a gene. The CDR3 sequence is 17 residues long. The germline V gene encodes CDR1 SGHRS and CDR2 YFSETQ.

V and J are TRBV27 and TRBJ2-1; D not certain. The germline gives CDR1 MNHEY, CDR2 SMNVEV (reference sequence). The V and J ends lost 0 bases and 4 bases respectively, with 10 bases between them. The CDR3 covers 15 residues. The CDR3 region has the DNA TGTGCCAGCAGTTTATCGTGGGCATCGTACAATGAGCAGTTCTTC. It codes for CASSLSWASYNEQFF.

The rearrangement links TRBV14 to TRBJ1-1, with D tentatively TRBD1 (6 bases). Trimming removed 9 bases from V and 8 bases from J, with 13 bases in between. The germline gives CDR1 SGHDN, CDR2 FVKESK. This CDR3 is built from 11 residues. CDR3 DNA: TGTGCCAGGAAGATAGACAGGGAAGCTTTCTTT. As protein: CARKIDREAFF.

The chain uses TRBV4-2 and TRBJ1-3, with 8 bases identical to TRBD1. The junction had 14 bases not matched to a gene; V was cut back by 0 bases and J by 7 bases. The CDR3 totals 18 residues. Germline V gene sequence: CDR1 LGHNA, CDR2 YNFKEQ. DNA of the CDR3: TGTGCCAGCAGCCAAGATTTCGGACAGGGTAAGCCGAAGAACACCATATATTTT. Its translation: CASSQDFGQGKPKNTIYF.

This chain joins TRBV29-1 and TRBJ2-1, with unresolved D. The length of the CDR3 is 15 residues. Germline CDR1 SQVTM, CDR2 ANQGSEA. Trimming shortened V by 3 bases and J by 7 bases, and 19 bases separated the two germline ends. The CDR3 reads CSVDLPTLWLNEQFF. DNA of the CDR3: TGCAGCGTTGATCTCCCCACCCTTTGGCTGAATGAGCAGTTCTTC.

This clone is a singleton in its sample. The chain combines TRBV7-2 with TRBJ1-3; TRBD1 matches 7 bases. The CDR3 consists of 15 residues. The germline V gene encodes CDR1 SGHTA and CDR2 FQGNSA. V lost 3 bases and J lost 4; bases outside the gene matches: 6. The CDR3 region has the DNA TGTGCCAGCAGCTTGAGGGGGCCCACCGGAAACACCATATATTTT. Amino acids: CASSLRGPTGNTIYF.

This chain joins TRBV10-3 and TRBJ1-5; 8 bases match TRBD1. Germline assignment: CDR1 ENHRY and CDR2 SYGVKD. The J segment lost 5 bases and the V segment lost 4 bases, leaving 4 bases of the junction unmatched. The CDR3 covers 14 residues. DNA for the CDR3: TGTGCCATCAGTGGACAGGGGAACTATCAGCCCCAGCATTTT. This codes for CAISGQGNYQPQHF.

The gene calls are TRBV29-1 and TRBJ1-2; D gene uncertain. The CDR3 length is 15 residues. The V and J ends lost 5 bases and 2 bases respectively, with 18 bases between them. Germline CDR1 reads SQVTM; CDR2 reads ANQGSEA. The CDR3: CSVFSRGGGNYGYTF. In DNA, the CDR3 is TGCAGCGTTTTCTCCCGGGGAGGCGGGAACTATGGCTACACCTTC.

This clone was observed a few times. The chain combines TRBV7-3 with TRBJ2-3; 13 bases are a match to TRBD2. CDR1 is SGHTA and CDR2 is FQGTGA in the germline V gene. The CDR3 covers 16 residues. V dropped 5 bases and J dropped 6; count of bases not matched to a gene: 8. The CDR3 region has the DNA TGTGCCAGCAGCCGACTAGCGGGGGGTTCAATGGATACGCAGTATTTT. Translating gives CASSRLAGGSMDTQYF.

V usage is TRBV4-2 and J usage is TRBJ1-2; a weak D match, TRBD1 (5 bases). V was cut by 0 bases and J by 8 bases, with 19 bases left in between. CDR1 and CDR2 (germline): LGHNA, YNFKEQ. The CDR3 totals 16 residues. CDR3: CASSQDLGGGFDGYTF. CDR3 in DNA: TGTGCCAGCAGCCAAGACCTCGGGGGAGGGTTTGACGGCTACACCTTC.

This clone has a single count. The chain joins TRBV7-2 to TRBJ2-5; unclear D gene. CDR3 length equals 13 residues. Germline V CDR1 and CDR2: SGHTA, FQGNSA. V was clipped by 5 bases and J by 7 bases, with 14 bases between them. The CDR3 spells CASSPRRPWTQYF. The CDR3 DNA sequence: TGTGCCAGCAGCCCTCGGCGGCCCTGGACCCAGTACTTC. The variable domain in full, completed from reference TRBV7-2 and TRBJ2-5, reads GAGVSQSPSNKVTEKGKDVELRCDPISGHTALYWYRQSLGQGLEFLIYFQGNSAPDKSGLPSDRFSAERTGGSVSTLTIQRTQQEDSAVYLCASSPRRPWTQYFGPGTRLLVL.

In this sample, this clone turned up once. The J gene is TRBJ1-4, the V gene TRBV5-6; 10 nucleotides line up with TRBD1. J was trimmed by 7 bases and V by 4 bases; bases with no gene match: 7. The V gene's germline CDR1 is SGHDT and CDR2 YYEEEE. The CDR3 has 15 amino acids. The CDR3 bases are TGTGCCAGCAGCGATGCGACAGGGGGCTTTGAAAAACTGTTTTTT. This codes for CASSDATGGFEKLFF.

The V gene is TRBV2, the J gene TRBJ1-2; no reliable D call. This CDR3 is 14 amino acids long. In germline, CDR1 is SNHLY, CDR2 FYNNEI. Between the trimmed V and J ends, which lost 4 bases and 4 bases, there was a span of 13 bases. The CDR3 loop reads CASSGKYRVYGYTF. The DNA for the CDR3 is TGTGCCAGCAGTGGGAAGTACAGAGTCTATGGCTACACCTTC.

This chain joins TRBV7-3 and TRBJ1-2; 10 nucleotides line up with TRBD1. Germline values: CDR1 SGHTA, CDR2 FQGTGA. The length of the CDR3 is 13 residues. V lost 4 bases to trimming and J lost 5 bases; unmatched junction nucleotides: 1. The CDR3: CASSSGQGYGYTF. DNA of the CDR3: TGTGCCAGCAGCTCGGGACAGGGGTATGGCTACACCTTC.

V gene TRBV5-1 combines with J gene TRBJ1-3; D is uncertain. Germline-derived CDR1 and CDR2 are SGHRS and YFSETQ. There are 15 residues in the CDR3. The V and J ends lost 5 bases and 1 base respectively, with 13 bases between them. The CDR3 reads CASSFDLRSGNTIYF. Written as DNA, the CDR3 is TGCGCCAGCAGTTTTGACTTACGTTCTGGAAACACCATATATTTT.

The rearrangement joins TRBV5-4 to TRBJ2-5; unclear D gene. This CDR3 has 12 residues. Germline values: CDR1 SGHNT, CDR2 YYREEE (reference sequence). Trimming took 1 base from V and 2 from J, leaving 3 bases between them. CDR3 DNA sequence: TGTGCCAGCAGCTTGCAGCAAGAGACCCAGTACTTC. This codes for CASSLQQETQYF.

The chain recombines TRBV6-5 with TRBJ1-2; 7 bases agree with TRBD1. Germline CDR1 is MNHEY and CDR2 is SVGAGI. Trimming removed 6 bases from V and 7 bases from J; junction bases left unmatched: 2. The CDR3 covers 11 residues. DNA of the CDR3: TGTGCCAGCAGATGGACAGGTGGCTACACCTTC. As protein: CASRWTGGYTF.